The sequence of this T cell receptor (beta chain) was determined in a study of T cell responses to AZD1222 COVID-19 vaccine. Study information: Samples with a second dose at about 4 or about 12 weeks were pooled together. Regarding the study as a whole: Clonal diversity may have been underestimated in mostly white British donors.

TCRdb keeps only in-frame clones here, not all; method: immunoSEQ multiplex PCR. The sample has 80,000 to 100,000 clones, around nine tenths seen once; the top ten hold roughly 7.7%. The V gene end was trimmed by 5 bases and the J gene end by 3 bases; junction bases not matched to a gene: 9. Germline CDR1 SGHTA, CDR2 FQGNSA. This CDR3 is 15 amino acids long. In regard to this clone: Its antigen remains unidentified.

The sequence derives from an adult in good health. Material: peripheral blood, obtained on day 0 of AZD1222 vaccination. The rearrangement links TRBV7-2 to TRBJ1-1; 7 bases match TRBD1. Here the CDR3 DNA reads TGTGCCAGCAGCCCTGACAGGGCGGGGTACACTGAAGCTTTCTTT. Translating gives CASSPDRAGYTEAFF.